The 5 T cell receptor beta chains given below trace back to one sample, sequenced in a study of vaccination and CD4 T cells after COVID-19. TCRdb passed the PCR reads through MiXCR, listing each CDR3 protein once. The data hold roughly 14,000 distinct CDR3 sequences, with 69% observed a single time. The sample consisted of CD4+ T cells from blood, taken after SARS-CoV-2 vaccination. These receptors were taken from a human donor who had recovered from COVID-19.

This clonotype was seen more than once but under ten times. V gene TRBV7-2 combines with J gene TRBJ2-7; D is unresolved. There are 12 residues in the CDR3. The V end was cut by 1 base, the J end by 4 bases, with 5 bases between. Germline loops: CDR1 SGHTA, CDR2 FQGNSA. For the CDR3, the DNA is TGTGCCAGCAGCTTAGTGGGGTACGAGCAGTACTTC. As protein: CASSLVGYEQYF.

This clonotype was picked up one time. The junction departs from germline at one end; a sequencing error may be responsible. The gene calls are TRBV7-8 and TRBJ2-5; 8 nucleotides match TRBD1. The length of the CDR3 is 15 residues. Germline V gives CDR1 SGHVS, CDR2 FQNEAQ. The CDR3 coding sequence is TGTGCCGGCAGCTTAGGAGGCAGGGGGCCAGAGACCCAGTACTTC. The encoded protein is CAGSLGGRGPETQYF.

This clonotype turned up a few times. The V and J genes are TRBV6-2 or TRBV6-3 and TRBJ2-7; TRBD2 matches 7 bases. CDR3 length equals 15 residues. V trimming: 6 bases; J trimming: 4 bases; junction bases outside the gene matches: 12. Germline V lookup: CDR1 MNHEY, CDR2 SVGEGT. This chain's CDR3 is CASSAAYSSGYEQYF. The CDR3 DNA reads TGTGCCAGCAGCGCGGCGTACTCTAGCGGATACGAGCAGTACTTC.

This chain connects TRBV19 to TRBJ2-1; D perhaps matches TRBD1 (5 bases). CDR3 length: 16 residues. Germline CDR1 reads LNHDA; CDR2 reads SQIVND (reference sequence). Trimming took off 7 bases at V and 3 bases at J, with 19 bases between the two ends. Written as DNA, the CDR3 is TGTGCCAGTATGAAGATTTACCCTAGGGGCTACAATGAGCAGTTCTTC. Translated: CASMKIYPRGYNEQFF.

Remarks on this clonotype: One junction end disagrees with the germline gene, perhaps due to a read error. The chain has TRBV28 and TRBJ1-1; D is undetermined. The CDR3 is 12 residues long. CDR1 is MDHEN and CDR2 is SYDVKM in the germline V gene. Here the CDR3 reads CASRLFGTEASF. The CDR3 DNA sequence: TGTGCCAGTCGGCTCTTCGGCACTGAAGCTTCCTTT. The complete variable domain, with remaining parts taken from reference TRBV28 and TRBJ1-1, reads DVKVTQSSRYLVKRTGEKVFLECVQDMDHENMFWYRQDPGLGLRLIYFSYDVKMKEKGDIPEGYSVSREKKERFSLILESASTNQTSMYLCASRLFGTEASFGQGTRLTVV.